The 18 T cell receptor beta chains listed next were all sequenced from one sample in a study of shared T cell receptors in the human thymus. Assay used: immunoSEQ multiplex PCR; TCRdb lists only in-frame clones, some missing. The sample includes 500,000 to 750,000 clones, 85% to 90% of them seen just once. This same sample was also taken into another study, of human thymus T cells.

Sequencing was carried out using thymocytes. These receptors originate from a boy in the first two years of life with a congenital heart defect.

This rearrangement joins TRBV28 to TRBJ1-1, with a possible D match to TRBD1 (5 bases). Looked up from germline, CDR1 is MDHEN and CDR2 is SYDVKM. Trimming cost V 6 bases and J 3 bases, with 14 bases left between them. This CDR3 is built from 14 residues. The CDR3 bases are TGTGCCAGCAGGAGCCAGGGTCGCGACACTGAAGCTTTCTTT. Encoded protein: CASRSQGRDTEAFF.

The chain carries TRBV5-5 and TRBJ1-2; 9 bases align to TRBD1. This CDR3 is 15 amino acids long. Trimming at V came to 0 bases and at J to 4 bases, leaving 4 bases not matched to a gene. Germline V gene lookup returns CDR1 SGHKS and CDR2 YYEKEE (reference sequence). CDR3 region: CASSLVGDRVYGYTF. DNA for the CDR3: TGTGCCAGCAGCTTGGTTGGGGACAGGGTCTATGGCTACACCTTC.

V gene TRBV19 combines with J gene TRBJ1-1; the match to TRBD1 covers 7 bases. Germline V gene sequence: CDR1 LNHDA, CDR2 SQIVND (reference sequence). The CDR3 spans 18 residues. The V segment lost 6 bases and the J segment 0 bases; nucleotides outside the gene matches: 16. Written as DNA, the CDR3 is TGTGCCAGTAGCTTGATCGACAGGGTTATAGGGATGAACACTGAAGCTTTCTTT. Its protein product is CASSLIDRVIGMNTEAFF.

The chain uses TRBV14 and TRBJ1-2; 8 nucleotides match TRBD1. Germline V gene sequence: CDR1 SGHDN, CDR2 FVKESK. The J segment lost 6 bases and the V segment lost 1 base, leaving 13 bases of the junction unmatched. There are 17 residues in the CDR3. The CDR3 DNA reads TGTGCCAGCAGCCAAGGTGTTATGAGACAGGGGAAGCATGGCTACACCTTC. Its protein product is CASSQGVMRQGKHGYTF.

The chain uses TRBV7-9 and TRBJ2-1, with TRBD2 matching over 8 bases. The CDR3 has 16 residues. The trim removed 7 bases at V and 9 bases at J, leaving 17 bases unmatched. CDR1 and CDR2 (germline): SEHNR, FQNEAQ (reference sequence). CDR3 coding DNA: TGTGCCAGCACCCCGTGGCGGGGGGCCTTCGGGGGTGAGCAGTTCTTC. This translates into CASTPWRGAFGGEQFF.

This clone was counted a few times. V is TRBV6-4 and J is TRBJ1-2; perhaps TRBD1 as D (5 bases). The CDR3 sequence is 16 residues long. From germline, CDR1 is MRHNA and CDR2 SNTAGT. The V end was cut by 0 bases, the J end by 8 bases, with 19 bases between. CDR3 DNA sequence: TGTGCCAGCAGTGACTCGAAGGGTACGGGGCGGGAAGGCTACACCTTC. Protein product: CASSDSKGTGREGYTF.

This chain's CDR3 is CASSSPGQGPYEQYF. For the CDR3, the DNA is TGTGCCAGCAGCTCCCCGGGACAGGGTCCCTACGAGCAGTACTTC. This chain uses TRBV7-9 with TRBJ2-7; 9 nucleotides match TRBD1. The CDR3 runs to 15 residues. Germline assignment: CDR1 SEHNR and CDR2 FQNEAQ (reference sequence). The junction had 6 bases not matched to a gene; V was cut back by 4 bases and J by 2 bases.

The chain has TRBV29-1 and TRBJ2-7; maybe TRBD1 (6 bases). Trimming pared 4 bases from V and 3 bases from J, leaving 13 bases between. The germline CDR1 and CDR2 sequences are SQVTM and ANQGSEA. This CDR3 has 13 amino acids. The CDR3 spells CSVGWGQSYEQYF. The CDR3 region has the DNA TGCAGCGTTGGATGGGGGCAGAGCTACGAGCAGTACTTC.

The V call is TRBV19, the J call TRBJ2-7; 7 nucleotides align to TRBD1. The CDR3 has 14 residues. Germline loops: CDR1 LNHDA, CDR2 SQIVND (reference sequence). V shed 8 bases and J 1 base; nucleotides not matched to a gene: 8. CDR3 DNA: TGTGCCAGTGGACCGAGACAGGGATCCTACGAGCAGTACTTC. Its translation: CASGPRQGSYEQYF.

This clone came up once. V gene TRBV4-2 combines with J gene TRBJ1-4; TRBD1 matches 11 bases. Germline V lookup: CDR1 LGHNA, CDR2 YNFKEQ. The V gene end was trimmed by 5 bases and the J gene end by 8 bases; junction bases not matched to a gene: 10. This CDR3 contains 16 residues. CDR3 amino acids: CASSSPPGDRGEKLFF. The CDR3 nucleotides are TGTGCCAGCAGCTCACCCCCGGGGGACAGGGGGGAAAAACTGTTTTTT.

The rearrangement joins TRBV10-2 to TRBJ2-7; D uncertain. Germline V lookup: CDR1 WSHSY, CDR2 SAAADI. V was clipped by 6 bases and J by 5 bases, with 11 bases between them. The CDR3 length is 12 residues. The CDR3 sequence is CASSVDTDEQYF. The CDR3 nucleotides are TGCGCCAGCAGCGTAGACACGGACGAGCAGTACTTC.

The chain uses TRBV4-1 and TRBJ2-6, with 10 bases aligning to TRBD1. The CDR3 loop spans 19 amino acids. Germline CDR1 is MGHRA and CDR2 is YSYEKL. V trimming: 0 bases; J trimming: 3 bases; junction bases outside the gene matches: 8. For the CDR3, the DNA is TGCGCCAGCAGCCAAGAGCCAAGACAGGGGGCTTGTGGGGCCAACGTCCTGACTTTC. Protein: CASSQEPRQGACGANVLTF.

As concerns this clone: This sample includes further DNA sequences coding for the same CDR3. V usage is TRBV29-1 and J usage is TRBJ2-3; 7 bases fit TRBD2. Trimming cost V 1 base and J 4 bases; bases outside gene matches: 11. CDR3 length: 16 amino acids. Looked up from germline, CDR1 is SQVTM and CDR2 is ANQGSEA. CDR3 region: CSVEGWGGRRPDTQYF. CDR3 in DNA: TGCAGCGTTGAAGGATGGGGCGGGAGACGCCCAGATACGCAGTATTTT.

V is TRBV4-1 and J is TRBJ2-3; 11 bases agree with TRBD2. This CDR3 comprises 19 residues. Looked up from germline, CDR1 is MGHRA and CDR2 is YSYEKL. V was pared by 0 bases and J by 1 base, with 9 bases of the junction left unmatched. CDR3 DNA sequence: TGCGCCAGCAGCCAAGATTCCCAGACTAGCGGGGACGGCACAGATACGCAGTATTTT. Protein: CASSQDSQTSGDGTDTQYF.

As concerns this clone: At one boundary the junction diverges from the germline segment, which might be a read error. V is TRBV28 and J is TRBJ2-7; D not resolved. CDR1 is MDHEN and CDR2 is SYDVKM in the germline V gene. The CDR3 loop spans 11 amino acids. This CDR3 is CASSFSCEQYF. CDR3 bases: TGTGCCAGCAGTTTTTCCTGCGAGCAGTACTTC. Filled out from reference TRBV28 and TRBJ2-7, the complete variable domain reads DVKVTQSSRYLVKRTGEKVFLECVQDMDHENMFWYRQDPGLGLRLIYFSYDVKMKEKGDIPEGYSVSREKKERFSLILESASTNQTSMYLCASSFSCEQYFGPGTRLTVT.

The CDR3 reads CASSGGSGSSYNEQFF. CDR3 sequence (DNA): TGTGCCAGCAGTGGCGGTAGCGGGAGCTCCTACAATGAGCAGTTCTTC. The chain uses TRBV27 and TRBJ2-1; 9 bases line up with TRBD2. CDR1 MNHEY and CDR2 SMNVEV come from the germline V gene (reference sequence). V shed 5 bases and J 0 bases; nucleotides not matched to a gene: 5. This CDR3 is built from 16 residues.

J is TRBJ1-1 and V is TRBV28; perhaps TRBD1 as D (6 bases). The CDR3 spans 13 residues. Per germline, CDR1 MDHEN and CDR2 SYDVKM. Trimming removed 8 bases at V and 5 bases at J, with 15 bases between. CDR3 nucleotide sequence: TGTGCCAGCCTTGGGGGAGGGGGAACTGAAGCTTTCTTT. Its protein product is CASLGGGGTEAFF.

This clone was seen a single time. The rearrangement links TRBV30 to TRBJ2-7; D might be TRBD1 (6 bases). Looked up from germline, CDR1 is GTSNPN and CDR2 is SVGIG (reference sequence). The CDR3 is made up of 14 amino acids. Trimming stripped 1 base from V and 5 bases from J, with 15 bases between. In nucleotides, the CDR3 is TGTGCCTGGAGTGGGCCAGGGGCAGGCGACGAGCAGTACTTC. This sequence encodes CAWSGPGAGDEQYF.